The 28 T cell receptor beta chains below all came from one sample that was sequenced in a study of T cell changes during pregnancy in multiple sclerosis. Data came from immunoSEQ multiplex PCR; TCRdb stores just in-frame clones and leaves some out. In the table there are 40,000 to 50,000 clones, 80% to 95% of which are singletons. This sample comprised CD8+ T cells from peripheral blood mononuclear cells, obtained in the first trimester of pregnancy. All receptors derive from a female donor with multiple sclerosis, enrolled in a pregnancy study.

V usage is TRBV6-5 and J usage is TRBJ1-1, with a possible D match to TRBD1 (5 bases). Between the trimmed V and J ends, which lost 5 bases and 3 bases, there was a span of 13 bases. Germline-derived CDR1 and CDR2 are MNHEY and SVGAGI. The CDR3 is made up of 14 amino acids. Written as DNA, the CDR3 is TGTGCCAGCAGTACCTCCGGGACTCACACTGAAGCTTTCTTT. Residues: CASSTSGTHTEAFF.

The chain has TRBV5-4 and TRBJ2-2; D possibly corresponds to TRBD1 (5 bases). Germline assignment: CDR1 SGHNT and CDR2 YYREEE (reference sequence). Trimming removed 7 bases from V and 1 base from J, with 8 bases in between. This CDR3 is 13 amino acids long. CDR3 coding DNA: TGTGCCAGCGGGGCTTTGAACACCGGGGAGCTGTTTTTT. It yields the protein CASGALNTGELFF.

This clone has only one observation. This rearrangement joins TRBV29-1 to TRBJ1-2; D gene uncertain. This CDR3 region has 14 residues. The V gene lost 8 bases and the J gene lost 8 bases, with 24 bases spanning the gap. Germline V gene sequence: CDR1 SQVTM, CDR2 ANQGSEA. This CDR3 is CSSEVHVGLEGYTF. As DNA, the CDR3 is TGCAGCTCCGAGGTTCACGTCGGGTTGGAGGGCTACACCTTC.

The chain employs TRBV5-4 and TRBJ2-6; D call uncertain. The CDR3 runs to 15 residues. The germline V gene encodes CDR1 SGHNT and CDR2 YYREEE (reference sequence). The ends were cut back, 5 bases at V and 0 bases at J, with 9 bases in the middle. CDR3 in amino acids: CASRGSFSGANVLTF. The CDR3 bases are TGTGCCAGCAGGGGCAGCTTCTCTGGGGCCAACGTCCTGACTTTC.

CDR3 sequence reads: CASGRRGSSPLHF. The CDR3 DNA follows: TGTGCCAGCGGACGGAGGGGTAGTTCACCCCTCCACTTT. The chain recombines TRBV27 with TRBJ1-6; the D gene is possibly TRBD1 (5 bases). CDR3 length: 13 residues. The V gene's germline CDR1 is MNHEY and CDR2 SMNVEV (reference sequence). Trimming removed 8 bases at V and 9 bases at J, with 14 bases between.

The chain uses TRBV4-1 and TRBJ2-3; 7 positions match TRBD1. Germline V CDR1 and CDR2: MGHRA, YSYEKL. J was trimmed by 4 bases and V by 4 bases; bases with no gene match: 5. This CDR3 spans 14 amino acids. The CDR3 sequence is CASSPQGVADTQYF. The CDR3 DNA follows: TGCGCCAGCAGCCCGCAGGGGGTAGCAGATACGCAGTATTTT.

With respect to this clone: One junction end disagrees with the germline gene, perhaps due to a read error. V is TRBV27 and J is TRBJ2-1; D is unclear. The germline V gene encodes CDR1 MNHEY and CDR2 SMNVEV (reference sequence). CDR3 length: 12 amino acids. CDR3 loop: CASSLSGNQQFF. Here the CDR3 DNA reads TGTGCCAGCAGTTTATCTGGCAATCAGCAGTTCTTC.

The V gene is TRBV18, the J gene TRBJ1-2, with TRBD1 identical over 9 bases. CDR1 is KGHSH and CDR2 is LQKENI in the germline V gene. The CDR3 contains 16 residues. V shed 3 bases, J shed 4 bases, and the junction held 9 bases outside the gene matches. CDR3 sequence: CASSPGTGSLVYGYTF. CDR3 bases: TGTGCCAGCTCACCCGGGACAGGGAGTCTGGTCTATGGCTACACCTTC.

In its sample, this clone was seen a few times. The chain uses TRBV27 and TRBJ2-7, with D perhaps matching TRBD1 (6 bases). Germline-derived CDR1 and CDR2 are MNHEY and SMNVEV (reference sequence). V was shortened by 3 bases and J by 3 bases, with 9 bases between the two germline ends. There are 13 residues in the CDR3. The CDR3 protein is CASSLTGHYEQYF. CDR3 in DNA: TGTGCCAGCAGTTTGACAGGTCACTACGAGCAGTACTTC.

V is TRBV15 and J is TRBJ2-6; 8 positions match TRBD1. Germline loops: CDR1 LNHNV, CDR2 YYDKDF (reference sequence). The CDR3 totals 16 residues. Germline trimming cut 2 bases from V and 4 bases from J; bases unmatched to any gene: 4. The DNA for the CDR3 is TGTGCCACCAGCAGACGACAGGGGACCGGGGCCAACGTCCTGACTTTC. Its translation is CATSRRQGTGANVLTF.

The V and J genes are TRBV7-8 and TRBJ2-7, with TRBD2 identical over 8 bases. Germline assignment: CDR1 SGHVS and CDR2 FQNEAQ. V lost 4 bases and J lost 4; bases outside the gene matches: 9. CDR3 size: 15 residues. CDR3 loop: CASSSLSGSVYEQYF. CDR3 nucleotides: TGTGCCAGCAGCTCTCTAAGCGGGAGTGTTTACGAGCAGTACTTC.

The chain carries TRBV11-2 and TRBJ1-2; perhaps TRBD1 as D (6 bases). The CDR3 contains 12 residues. CDR1 and CDR2 (germline): SGHAT, FQNNGV. The ends were cut back, 10 bases at V and 6 bases at J, with 15 bases in the middle. CDR3 amino acids: CATPGGADGYTF. CDR3 nucleotide sequence: TGTGCCACCCCGGGGGGCGCGGATGGCTACACCTTC.

This sequence joins TRBV7-8 and TRBJ2-1; possibly TRBD1 for D (6 bases). Germline values: CDR1 SGHVS, CDR2 FQNEAQ. The CDR3 is made up of 21 amino acids. Trimming took 2 bases from V and 3 from J, leaving 29 bases between them. The CDR3 protein is CASSLFGPDSAFGVDYNEQFF. In nucleotides, the CDR3 is TGTGCCAGCAGCTTATTCGGGCCGGACAGTGCTTTTGGGGTTGACTACAATGAGCAGTTCTTC.

This clone was detected only once. CDR3 nucleotides: TGTGCCAGCAGCCAATTCCACAAAAACACAGATACGCAGTATTTT. As protein: CASSQFHKNTDTQYF. J is TRBJ2-3 and V is TRBV16, with D hard to call. The ends were cut back, 1 base at V and 2 bases at J, with 10 bases in the middle. The CDR3 loop spans 15 amino acids. Germline V gene data show CDR1 as KGHSY and CDR2 as FQNENV.

The V call is TRBV6-5, the J call TRBJ2-7, with 12 bases that match TRBD1. Germline V gene sequence: CDR1 MNHEY, CDR2 SVGAGI. CDR3 length: 16 residues. J was trimmed by 4 bases and V by 2 bases; bases with no gene match: 6. CDR3 sequence reads: CASSYLGQGARYEQYF. DNA for the CDR3: TGTGCCAGCAGTTACCTGGGACAGGGGGCGCGATACGAGCAGTACTTC.

V gene TRBV7-9 combines with J gene TRBJ2-1, with TRBD1 matching over 9 bases. The CDR3 has 16 residues. The germline V gene has CDR1 SEHNR and CDR2 FQNEAQ (reference sequence). V dropped 5 bases and J dropped 6; count of bases not matched to a gene: 11. CDR3 bases: TGTGCCAGCAGCGCCTCGGGACAGGGTGTAGCCAATGAGCAGTTCTTC. Amino acid sequence: CASSASGQGVANEQFF.

The gene calls are TRBV7-9 and TRBJ2-5, with 8 positions matching TRBD1. Germline V gives CDR1 SEHNR, CDR2 FQNEAQ (reference sequence). Trimming took 5 bases from V and 4 from J; bases not matched to a gene: 15. There are 17 residues in the CDR3. The DNA of the CDR3 is TGTGCCAGCAGCCCCTGGGGACAGGAGGCAAGTGCAGAGACCCAGTACTTC. Its translation is CASSPWGQEASAETQYF.

As regards this clone: Other DNA sequences of this sample code for an identical CDR3. The chain joins TRBV5-6 to TRBJ2-7, with D unresolved. Per the germline V gene, CDR1 is SGHDT and CDR2 is YYEEEE. Trimming pared 3 bases from V and 3 bases from J, leaving 7 bases between. This CDR3 is built from 12 residues. CDR3 nucleotides: TGTGCCAGCAGCTCGAGACACTACGAGCAGTACTTC. Translated, it gives CASSSRHYEQYF.

The chain is built from TRBV27 and TRBJ2-5; D not certain. Trimming removed 7 bases from V and 2 bases from J, with 17 bases in between. Germline V gives CDR1 MNHEY, CDR2 SMNVEV (reference sequence). CDR3 size: 15 residues. The CDR3 reads CASNSRRGSQETQYF. The CDR3 nucleotides are TGTGCCAGCAACTCGAGGCGAGGCTCGCAAGAGACCCAGTACTTC.

This rearrangement joins TRBV7-4 to TRBJ2-2; D might be TRBD2 (5 bases). This CDR3 has 17 residues. Germline CDR1 and CDR2: SGHVT and SQSDAQ. V lost 7 bases and J lost 4, with 22 bases in between. The CDR3 sequence: CASTYSFEGMGTGELFF. CDR3 nucleotide sequence: TGTGCCAGCACCTATTCCTTTGAGGGAATGGGCACCGGGGAGCTGTTTTTT.

The chain couples TRBV27 to TRBJ1-2, with 12 bases lining up with TRBD1. V shed 5 bases and J 5 bases; nucleotides not matched to a gene: 9. CDR1 and CDR2 (germline): MNHEY, SMNVEV (reference sequence). The CDR3 totals 16 residues. In nucleotides, the CDR3 is TGTGCCAGCAGTCCCCTCGGGACAGGGGGCACTTATGGCTACACCTTC. Its translation: CASSPLGTGGTYGYTF.

The DNA for the CDR3 is TGCGCCAGCAGCCCAGCAGGGGGCGCGGACACTGAAGCTTTCTTT. This gives the protein CASSPAGGADTEAFF. This sequence joins TRBV4-1 and TRBJ1-1; 8 bases match TRBD1. The V gene's germline CDR1 is MGHRA and CDR2 YSYEKL. V lost 4 bases and J lost 3; bases outside the gene matches: 7. This CDR3 is 15 amino acids long.

The V gene is TRBV19, the J gene TRBJ1-5; D not resolved. The V gene lost 8 bases and the J gene lost 0 bases, with 29 bases spanning the gap. The CDR3 consists of 20 residues. CDR1 is LNHDA and CDR2 is SQIVND in the germline V gene (reference sequence). The DNA of the CDR3 is TGTGCCAGTGCCCGATCCCCTCCGGGAATTCTTGTCTATAGCAATCAGCCCCAGCATTTT. This codes for CASARSPPGILVYSNQPQHF. Based on the CDR3 plus reference TRBV19 and TRBJ1-5, the full variable domain is DGGITQSPKYLFRKEGQNVTLSCEQNLNHDAMYWYRQDPGQGLRLIYYSQIVNDFQKGDIAEGYSVSREKKESFPLTVTSAQKNPTAFYLCASARSPPGILVYSNQPQHFGDGTRLSIL.

Of note for this clone: The sample holds other DNA sequences that translate to the same CDR3. The chain combines TRBV19 with TRBJ1-1; the D gene is possibly TRBD1 (5 bases). Germline CDR1 LNHDA, CDR2 SQIVND (reference sequence). This CDR3 has 13 residues. The V gene lost 1 base and the J gene lost 5 bases, with 8 bases spanning the gap. The CDR3 is CASSIGEGTEAFF. The CDR3 DNA is TGTGCCAGTAGTATAGGGGAGGGGACTGAAGCTTTCTTT.

This clone was recorded once. V gene TRBV7-9 combines with J gene TRBJ2-3; 13 bases are shared with TRBD2. Germline V CDR1 and CDR2: SEHNR, FQNEAQ (reference sequence). Trimming removed 5 bases from V and 6 bases from J; junction bases left unmatched: 11. CDR3 length: 17 amino acids. The CDR3 DNA is TGTGCCAGCAGCCAAACATCCGGGACTAGCGGGACTGATACGCAGTATTTT. Residues: CASSQTSGTSGTDTQYF.

This chain links TRBV27 with TRBJ2-7; D call uncertain. Per the germline V gene, CDR1 is MNHEY and CDR2 is SMNVEV (reference sequence). This CDR3 comprises 14 residues. The V end lost 0 bases, the J end lost 2 bases, and 8 bases lay between the germline ends. The CDR3 nucleotides read TGTGCCAGCAGTTTATCGAATCTAGCCTACGAGCAGTACTTC. Protein sequence: CASSLSNLAYEQYF.

This clone was counted a single time. The J gene is TRBJ2-1, the V gene TRBV7-9, with 9 nucleotides matching TRBD2. CDR3 size: 15 residues. Germline CDR1 and CDR2: SEHNR and FQNEAQ (reference sequence). With 4 bases clipped from V and 4 bases from J, the junction kept 5 bases outside the gene matches. The CDR3 sequence is CASSSAGGLYNEQFF. Here the CDR3 DNA reads TGTGCCAGCAGCTCAGCGGGAGGCCTTTACAATGAGCAGTTCTTC.

The genes are TRBV19 and TRBJ1-5; D is perhaps TRBD1 (6 bases). The V and J ends lost 7 bases and 7 bases respectively, with 14 bases between them. Germline V gene lookup returns CDR1 LNHDA and CDR2 SQIVND (reference sequence). There are 13 residues in the CDR3. CDR3 loop: CASTTGTRQPQHF. CDR3 in DNA: TGTGCCAGTACCACAGGGACGCGGCAGCCCCAGCATTTT.